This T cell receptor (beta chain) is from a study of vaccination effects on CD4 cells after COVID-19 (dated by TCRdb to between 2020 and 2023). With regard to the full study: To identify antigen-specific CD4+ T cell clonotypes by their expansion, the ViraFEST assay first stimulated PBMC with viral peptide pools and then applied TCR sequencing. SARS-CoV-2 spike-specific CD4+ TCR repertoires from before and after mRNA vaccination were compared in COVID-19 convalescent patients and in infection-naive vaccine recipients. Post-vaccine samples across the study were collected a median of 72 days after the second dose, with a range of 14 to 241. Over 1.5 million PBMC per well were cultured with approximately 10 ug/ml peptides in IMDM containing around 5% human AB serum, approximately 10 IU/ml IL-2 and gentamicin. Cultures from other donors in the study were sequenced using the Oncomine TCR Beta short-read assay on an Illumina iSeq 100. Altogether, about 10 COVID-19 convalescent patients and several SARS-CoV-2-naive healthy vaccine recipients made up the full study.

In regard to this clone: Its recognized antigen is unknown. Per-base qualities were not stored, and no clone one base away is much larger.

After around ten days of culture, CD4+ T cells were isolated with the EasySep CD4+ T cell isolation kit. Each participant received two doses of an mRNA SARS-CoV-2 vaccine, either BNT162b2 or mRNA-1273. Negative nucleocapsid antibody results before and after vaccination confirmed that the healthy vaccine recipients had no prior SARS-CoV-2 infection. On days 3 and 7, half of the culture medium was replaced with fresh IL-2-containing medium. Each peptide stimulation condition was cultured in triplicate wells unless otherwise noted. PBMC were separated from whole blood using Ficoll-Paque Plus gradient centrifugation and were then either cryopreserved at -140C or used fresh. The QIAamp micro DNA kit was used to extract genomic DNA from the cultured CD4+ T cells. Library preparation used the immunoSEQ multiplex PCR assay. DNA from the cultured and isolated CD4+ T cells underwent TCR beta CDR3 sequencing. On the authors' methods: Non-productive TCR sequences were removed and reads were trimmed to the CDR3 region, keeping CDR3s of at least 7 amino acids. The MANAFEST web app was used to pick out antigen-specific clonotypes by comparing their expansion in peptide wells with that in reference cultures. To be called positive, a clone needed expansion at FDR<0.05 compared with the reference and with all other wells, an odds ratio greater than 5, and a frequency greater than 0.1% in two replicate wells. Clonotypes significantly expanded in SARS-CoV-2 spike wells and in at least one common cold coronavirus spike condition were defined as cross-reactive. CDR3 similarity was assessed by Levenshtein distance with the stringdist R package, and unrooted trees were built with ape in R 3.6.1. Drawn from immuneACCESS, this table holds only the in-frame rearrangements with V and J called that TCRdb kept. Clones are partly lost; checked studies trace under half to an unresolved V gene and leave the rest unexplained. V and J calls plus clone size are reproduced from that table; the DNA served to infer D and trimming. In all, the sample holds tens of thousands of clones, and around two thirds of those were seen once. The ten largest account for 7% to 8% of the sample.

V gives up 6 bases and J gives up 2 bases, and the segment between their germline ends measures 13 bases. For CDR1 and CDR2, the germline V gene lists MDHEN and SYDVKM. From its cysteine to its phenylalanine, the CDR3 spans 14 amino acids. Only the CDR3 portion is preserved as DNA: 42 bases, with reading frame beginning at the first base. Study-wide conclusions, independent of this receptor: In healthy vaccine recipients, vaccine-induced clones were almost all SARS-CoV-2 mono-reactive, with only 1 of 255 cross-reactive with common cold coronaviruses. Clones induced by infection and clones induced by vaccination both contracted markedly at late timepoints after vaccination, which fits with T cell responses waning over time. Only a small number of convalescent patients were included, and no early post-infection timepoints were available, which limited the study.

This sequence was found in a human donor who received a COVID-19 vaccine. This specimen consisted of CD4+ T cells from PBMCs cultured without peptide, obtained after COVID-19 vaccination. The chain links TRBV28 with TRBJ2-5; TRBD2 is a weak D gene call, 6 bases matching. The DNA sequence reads TGTGCCAGCAGAACCACGGGGGTTCAAGAGACCCAGTACTTC. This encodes CASRTTGVQETQYF.